These 6 T cell receptor beta chains originate from one sample sequenced in a study of breast tumors, draining lymph nodes, adjacent tissues. Each CDR3 protein gets one entry after TCRdb re-called the multiplex PCR reads with MiXCR. The repertoire includes some 140,000 distinct CDR3 sequences, approximately 20% of them detected once, and roughly 2.8% sits in the top ten. Breast cancer patients provided tissue from their axillary draining lymph nodes. The sequenced sample was axillary lymph node tissue. These receptors came from a female donor with breast cancer. Some clones in this sample may be carry-over from other donors' samples.

Details on this clonotype: This may arise from a read error, as a much more abundant clone is one base away. This chain links TRBV19 with TRBJ1-2; D perhaps matches TRBD1 (6 bases). The CDR3 loop spans 13 amino acids. The ends were cut back, 2 bases at V and 7 bases at J, with 11 bases in the middle. Germline-derived CDR1 and CDR2 are LNHDA and SQIVND (reference sequence). The chain's CDR3 is CASSITGGGGYTF. In DNA, the CDR3 is TGTGCCAGTAGTATAACTGGGGGCGGTGGCTACACCTTC.

The gene calls are TRBV30 and TRBJ2-3; TRBD2 matches at 11 bases. Germline values: CDR1 GTSNPN, CDR2 SVGIG (reference sequence). V was pared by 0 bases and J by 9 bases, with 8 bases of the junction left unmatched. The CDR3 extends over 15 amino acids. CDR3 residues: CAWSVSLAGGRTQYF. CDR3 coding DNA: TGTGCCTGGAGTGTGTCCTTAGCGGGAGGGAGGACGCAGTATTTT.

A word on this clonotype: This may be a read error: a much more frequent sequence differs by one nucleotide. The chain employs TRBV30 and TRBJ2-7, with 9 bases that match TRBD2. The germline V gene encodes CDR1 GTSNPN and CDR2 SVGIG (reference sequence). V gave up 0 bases and J gave up 5 bases; unmatched junction bases: 8. The CDR3 has 15 residues. Written as DNA, the CDR3 is TGTGCCTGGAGTGTACCAAGCGGGAGGATCCACGAGCAGTACTTC. Its protein product is CAWSVPSGRIHEQYF.

This clonotype was found a few times. The chain has TRBV3-1 and TRBJ2-4, with D tentatively TRBD1 or TRBD2 (5 bases each). Trimming shortened V by 4 bases and J by 7 bases, and 14 bases separated the two germline ends. The CDR3 has 14 amino acids. CDR1 is LGHDT, CDR2 YNNKEL, per germline (reference sequence). The CDR3 loop is CASSRLGAGNIQYF. In DNA, the CDR3 is TGTGCCAGCAGCCGCCTCGGGGCGGGTAACATTCAGTACTTC. Full variable domain (rest looked up from reference TRBV3-1 and TRBJ2-4): DTAVSQTPKYLVTQMGNDKSIKCEQNLGHDTMYWYKQDSKKFLKIMFSYNNKELIINETVPNRFSPKSPDKAHLNLHINSLELGDSAVYFCASSRLGAGNIQYFGAGTRLSVL.

This clonotype has a count of ten or more. This sequence joins TRBV29-1 and TRBJ2-7; D unresolved. V was cut by 6 bases and J by 0 bases, with 9 bases left in between. Germline CDR1 and CDR2: SQVTM and ANQGSEA. CDR3 length: 12 amino acids. In DNA, the CDR3 is TGCAGCGTCCTACTACCCTCCTACGAGCAGTACTTC. This sequence encodes CSVLLPSYEQYF.

In this sample, this clonotype turned up a few times. The genes are TRBV20-1 and TRBJ2-4; D may be TRBD1 (5 bases). This CDR3 has 15 amino acids. Trimming cost V 0 bases and J 3 bases, with 12 bases left between them. Germline assignment: CDR1 DFQATT and CDR2 SNEGSKA (reference sequence). The CDR3 protein is CSARERRASKNIQYF. CDR3 bases: TGCAGTGCTAGAGAGCGCAGGGCTAGCAAAAACATTCAGTACTTC.